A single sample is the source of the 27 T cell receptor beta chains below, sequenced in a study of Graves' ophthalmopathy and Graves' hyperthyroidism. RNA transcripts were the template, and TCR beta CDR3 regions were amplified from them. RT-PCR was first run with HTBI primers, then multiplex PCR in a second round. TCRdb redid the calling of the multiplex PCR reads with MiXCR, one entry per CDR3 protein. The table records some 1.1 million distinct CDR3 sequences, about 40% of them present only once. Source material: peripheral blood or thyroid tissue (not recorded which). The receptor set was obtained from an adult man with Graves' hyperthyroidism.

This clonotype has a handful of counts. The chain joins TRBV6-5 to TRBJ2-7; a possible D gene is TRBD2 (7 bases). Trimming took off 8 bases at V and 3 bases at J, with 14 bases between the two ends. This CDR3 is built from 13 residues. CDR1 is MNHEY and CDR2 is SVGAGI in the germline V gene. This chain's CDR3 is CASWGGANYEQYF. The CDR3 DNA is TGTGCCAGCTGGGGGGGGGCGAACTACGAGCAGTACTTC.

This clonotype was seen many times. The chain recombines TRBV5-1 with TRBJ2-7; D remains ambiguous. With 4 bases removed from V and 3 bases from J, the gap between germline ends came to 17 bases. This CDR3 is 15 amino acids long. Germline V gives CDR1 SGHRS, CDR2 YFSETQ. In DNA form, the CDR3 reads TGCGCCAGCAGCCCCAGTGGTGGCTACCTCTACGAGCAGTACTTC. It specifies CASSPSGGYLYEQYF.

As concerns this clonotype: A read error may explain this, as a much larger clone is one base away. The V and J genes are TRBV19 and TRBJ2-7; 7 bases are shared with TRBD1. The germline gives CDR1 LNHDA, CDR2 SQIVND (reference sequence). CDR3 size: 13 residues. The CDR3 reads CAGRNDRVNEQYF. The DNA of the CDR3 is TGTGCCGGTAGGAACGACAGGGTGAACGAGCAGTACTTC.

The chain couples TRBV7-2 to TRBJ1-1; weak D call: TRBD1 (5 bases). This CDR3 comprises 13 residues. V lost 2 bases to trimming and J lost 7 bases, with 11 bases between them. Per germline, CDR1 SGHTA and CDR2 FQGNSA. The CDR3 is CASSLMSGGEAFF. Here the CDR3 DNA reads TGTGCCAGCAGCTTAATGAGTGGGGGTGAAGCTTTCTTT.

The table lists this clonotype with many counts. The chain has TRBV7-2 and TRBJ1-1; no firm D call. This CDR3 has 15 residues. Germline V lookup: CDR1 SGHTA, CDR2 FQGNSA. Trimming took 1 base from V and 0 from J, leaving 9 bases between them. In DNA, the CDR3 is TGTGCCAGCAGCTTAGGCCTCAGCCTGAACACTGAAGCTTTCTTT. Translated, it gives CASSLGLSLNTEAFF. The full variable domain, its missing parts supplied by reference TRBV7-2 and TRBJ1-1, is GAGVSQSPSNKVTEKGKDVELRCDPISGHTALYWYRQSLGQGLEFLIYFQGNSAPDKSGLPSDRFSAERTGGSVSTLTIQRTQQEDSAVYLCASSLGLSLNTEAFFGQGTRLTVV.

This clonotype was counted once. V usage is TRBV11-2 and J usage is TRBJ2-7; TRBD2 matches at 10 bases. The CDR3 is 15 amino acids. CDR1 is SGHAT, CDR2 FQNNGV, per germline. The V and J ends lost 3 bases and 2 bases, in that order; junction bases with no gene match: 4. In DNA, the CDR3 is TGTGCCAGCAGCTTGTACGGGACTAGCGCCTACGAGCAGTACTTC. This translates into CASSLYGTSAYEQYF.

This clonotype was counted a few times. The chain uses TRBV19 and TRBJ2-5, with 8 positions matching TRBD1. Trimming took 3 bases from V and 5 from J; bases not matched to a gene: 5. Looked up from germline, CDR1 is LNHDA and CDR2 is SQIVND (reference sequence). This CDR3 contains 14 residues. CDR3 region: CASSIQGAGETQYF. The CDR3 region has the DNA TGTGCCAGTAGTATCCAGGGGGCCGGTGAGACCCAGTACTTC. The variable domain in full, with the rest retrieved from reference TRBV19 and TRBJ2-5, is DGGITQSPKYLFRKEGQNVTLSCEQNLNHDAMYWYRQDPGQGLRLIYYSQIVNDFQKGDIAEGYSVSREKKESFPLTVTSAQKNPTAFYLCASSIQGAGETQYFGPGTRLLVL.

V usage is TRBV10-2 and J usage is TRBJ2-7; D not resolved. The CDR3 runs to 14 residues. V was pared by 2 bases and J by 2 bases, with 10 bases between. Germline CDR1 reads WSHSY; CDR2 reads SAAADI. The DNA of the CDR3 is TGCGCCAGCAGTGAGCACACAAAAACCTACGAGCAGTACTTC. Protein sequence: CASSEHTKTYEQYF.

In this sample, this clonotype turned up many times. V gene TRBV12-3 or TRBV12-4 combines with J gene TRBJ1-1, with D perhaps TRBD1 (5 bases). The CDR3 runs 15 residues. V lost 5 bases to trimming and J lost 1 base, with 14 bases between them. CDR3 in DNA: TGTGCCAGCAGTCGCACAAGGGGTGGGAACACTGAAGCTTTCTTT. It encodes CASSRTRGGNTEAFF.

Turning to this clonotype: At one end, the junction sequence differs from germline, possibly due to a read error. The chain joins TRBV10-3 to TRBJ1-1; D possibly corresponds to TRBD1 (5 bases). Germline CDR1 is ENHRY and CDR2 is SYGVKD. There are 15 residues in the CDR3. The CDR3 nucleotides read TGTGCCAGCAGTTCCCCGCGGCAGGGCAACACTGAAGCTTTCTTT. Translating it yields CASSSPRQGNTEAFF.

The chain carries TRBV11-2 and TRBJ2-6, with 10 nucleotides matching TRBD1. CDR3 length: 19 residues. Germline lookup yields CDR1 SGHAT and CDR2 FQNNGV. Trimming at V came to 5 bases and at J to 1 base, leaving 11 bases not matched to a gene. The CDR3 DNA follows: TGTGCCAGCAGCCAAACAGGGACAGGGGTATTGTCTGGGGCCAACGTCCTGACTTTC. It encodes CASSQTGTGVLSGANVLTF.

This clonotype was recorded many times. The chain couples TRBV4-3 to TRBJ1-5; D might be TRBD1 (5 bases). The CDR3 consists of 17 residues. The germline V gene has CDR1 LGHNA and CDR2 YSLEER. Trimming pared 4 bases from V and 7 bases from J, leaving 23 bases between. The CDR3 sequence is CASSPSTGPIARQPQHF. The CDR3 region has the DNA TGCGCCAGCAGCCCGAGTACAGGTCCCATAGCAAGGCAGCCCCAGCATTTT.

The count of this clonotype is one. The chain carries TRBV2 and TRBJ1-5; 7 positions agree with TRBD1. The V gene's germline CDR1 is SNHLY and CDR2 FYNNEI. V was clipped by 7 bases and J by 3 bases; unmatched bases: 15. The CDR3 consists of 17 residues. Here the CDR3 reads CASNVEGASSVNQPQHF. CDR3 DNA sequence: TGTGCCAGCAACGTTGAGGGGGCCTCCTCTGTCAATCAGCCCCAGCATTTT.

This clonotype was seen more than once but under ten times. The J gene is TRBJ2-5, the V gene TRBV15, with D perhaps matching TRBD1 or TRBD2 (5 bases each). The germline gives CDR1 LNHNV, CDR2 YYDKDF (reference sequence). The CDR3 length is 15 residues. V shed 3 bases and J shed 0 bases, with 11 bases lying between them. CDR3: CATSSPGTDQETQYF. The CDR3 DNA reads TGTGCCACCAGCAGCCCCGGGACGGACCAAGAGACCCAGTACTTC.

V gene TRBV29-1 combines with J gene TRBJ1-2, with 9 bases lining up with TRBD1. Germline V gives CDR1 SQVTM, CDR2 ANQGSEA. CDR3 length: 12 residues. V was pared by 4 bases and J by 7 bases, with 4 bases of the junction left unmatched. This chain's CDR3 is CSVGDRAPGYTF. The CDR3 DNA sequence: TGCAGCGTTGGGGACAGGGCGCCTGGCTACACCTTC.

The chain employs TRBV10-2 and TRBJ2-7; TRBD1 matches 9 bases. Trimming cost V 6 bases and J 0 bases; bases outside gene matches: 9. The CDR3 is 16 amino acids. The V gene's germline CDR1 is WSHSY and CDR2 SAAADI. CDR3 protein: CASRLPGQGFSYEQYF. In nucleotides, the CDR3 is TGCGCCAGCAGACTACCGGGACAGGGCTTCTCCTACGAGCAGTACTTC.

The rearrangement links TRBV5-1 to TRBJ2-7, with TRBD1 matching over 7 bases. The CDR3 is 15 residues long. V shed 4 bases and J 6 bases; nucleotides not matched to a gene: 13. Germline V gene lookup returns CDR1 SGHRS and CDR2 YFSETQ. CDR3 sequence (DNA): TGCGCCAGCAGCCCCGGTGACAGGGAACCGCCCGAGCAGTACTTC. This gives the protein CASSPGDREPPEQYF. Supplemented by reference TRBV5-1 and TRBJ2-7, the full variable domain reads KAGVTQTPRYLIKTRGQQVTLSCSPISGHRSVSWYQQTPGQGLQFLFEYFSETQRNKGNFPGRFSGRQFSNSRSEMNVSTLELGDSALYLCASSPGDREPPEQYFGPGTRLTVT.

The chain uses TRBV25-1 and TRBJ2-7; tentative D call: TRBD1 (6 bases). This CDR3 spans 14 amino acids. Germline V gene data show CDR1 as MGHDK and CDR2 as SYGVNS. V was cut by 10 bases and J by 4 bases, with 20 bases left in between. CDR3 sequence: CATQGIQVRYEQYF. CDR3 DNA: TGTGCCACACAGGGTATTCAGGTTAGGTACGAGCAGTACTTC.

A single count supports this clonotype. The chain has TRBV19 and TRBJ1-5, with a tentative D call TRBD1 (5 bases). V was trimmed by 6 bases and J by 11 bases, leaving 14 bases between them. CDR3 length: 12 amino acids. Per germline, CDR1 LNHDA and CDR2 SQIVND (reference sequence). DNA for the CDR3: TGTGCCAGTAGGCAAATCAGGGTGACCCAGCATTTT. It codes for CASRQIRVTQHF.

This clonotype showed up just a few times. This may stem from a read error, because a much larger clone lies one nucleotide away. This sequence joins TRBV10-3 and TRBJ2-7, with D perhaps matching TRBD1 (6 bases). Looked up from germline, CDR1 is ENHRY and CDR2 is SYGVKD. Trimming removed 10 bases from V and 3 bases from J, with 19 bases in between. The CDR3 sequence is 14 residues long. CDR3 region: CASGRPGQGYEQYF. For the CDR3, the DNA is TGTGCCAGCGGTCGGCCGGGACAAGGCTACGAGCAGTACTTC.

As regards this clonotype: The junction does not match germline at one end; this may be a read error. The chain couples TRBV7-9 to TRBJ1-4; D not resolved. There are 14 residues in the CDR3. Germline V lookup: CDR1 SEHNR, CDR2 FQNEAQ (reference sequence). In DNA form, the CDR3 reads TGTGCCAGCAGTTCGGGTTGGTCGAATGGAAAACTGTTTTTT. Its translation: CASSSGWSNGKLFF.

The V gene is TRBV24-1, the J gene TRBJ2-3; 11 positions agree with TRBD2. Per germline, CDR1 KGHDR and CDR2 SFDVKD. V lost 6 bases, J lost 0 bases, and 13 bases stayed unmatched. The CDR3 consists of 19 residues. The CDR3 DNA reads TGTGCCACCAGTCCATTACTAGCGGGAGAAGGAGAAAGCACAGATACGCAGTATTTT. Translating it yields CATSPLLAGEGESTDTQYF.

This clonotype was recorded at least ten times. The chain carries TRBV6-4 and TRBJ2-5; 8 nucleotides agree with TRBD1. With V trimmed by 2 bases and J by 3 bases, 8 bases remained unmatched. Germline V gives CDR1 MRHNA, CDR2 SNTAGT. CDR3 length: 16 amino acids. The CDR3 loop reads CASSDVWVTGEETQYF. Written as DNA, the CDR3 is TGTGCCAGCAGTGACGTATGGGTGACAGGGGAAGAGACCCAGTACTTC.

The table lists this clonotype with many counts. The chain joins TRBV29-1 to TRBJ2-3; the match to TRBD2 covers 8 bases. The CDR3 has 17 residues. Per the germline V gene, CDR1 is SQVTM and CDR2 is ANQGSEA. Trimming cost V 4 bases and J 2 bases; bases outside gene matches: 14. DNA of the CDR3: TGCAGCGTTGGTTTTCGGACTAGCAAGGCCCCCACAGATACGCAGTATTTT. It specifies CSVGFRTSKAPTDTQYF.

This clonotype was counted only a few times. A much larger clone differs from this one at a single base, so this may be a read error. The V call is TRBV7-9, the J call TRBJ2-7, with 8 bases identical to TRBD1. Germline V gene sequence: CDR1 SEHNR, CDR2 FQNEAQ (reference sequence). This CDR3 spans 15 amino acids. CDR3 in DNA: TGTGCCAGCAGCTTAGATGTCAGGGGGCGCGGAGAGCAGTGCTTC. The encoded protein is CASSLDVRGRGEQCF.

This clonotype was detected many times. In nucleotides, the CDR3 is TGTGCCAGCCTTAAGGGAGAGAGGATCGGGGAGCTGTTTTTT. This encodes CASLKGERIGELFF. The J gene is TRBJ2-2, the V gene TRBV7-9; D may be TRBD2 (5 bases). From germline, CDR1 is SEHNR and CDR2 FQNEAQ (reference sequence). Trimming pared 8 bases from V and 7 bases from J, leaving 17 bases between. CDR3 length equals 14 residues.

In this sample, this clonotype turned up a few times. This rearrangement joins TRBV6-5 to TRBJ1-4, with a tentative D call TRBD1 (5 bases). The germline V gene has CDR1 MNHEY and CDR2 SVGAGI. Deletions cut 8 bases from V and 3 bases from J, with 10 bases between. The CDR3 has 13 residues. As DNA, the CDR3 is TGTGCCAGCCTCAGGGCGGCTAATGAAAAACTGTTTTTT. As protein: CASLRAANEKLFF.